The T cell receptor beta chain described here comes from a study of shared clonotypes between healthy human individuals. Trimming took off 9 bases at V and 8 bases at J, with 11 bases between the two ends. Germline-derived CDR1 and CDR2 are LNHDA and SQIVND (reference sequence). This CDR3 spans 12 amino acids. Repertoires were generated with immunoSEQ multiplex PCR, while TCRdb's copy carries only in-frame clones and drops some. The sample includes 2 million to 2.5 million clones, approximately 90% of them seen just once. V gene TRBV19 combines with J gene TRBJ1-6; D unresolved. The TCR sequence derives from a man between 18 and 35 years old in good health. Some clones in this sample may be carry-over from other donors' samples. The specimen was naive CD4+ T cells from PBMCs. Noted subset: CD45RA+ positively selected. Written as DNA, the CDR3 is TGTGCCAGGCGGACGGAACATTCACCCCTCCACTTT. It specifies CARRTEHSPLHF.